Each of the 7 T cell receptor beta chains below was sequenced from the same sample in a study of blood T cells in healthy people across ages. Using a J-beta primer mix together with a sample-barcoded 5' primer, a second PCR was run for about 6 to 12 cycles. TCRdb ran MiXCR on the 5' RACE reads and lists one entry per CDR3 protein. The sample holds some 1.5 million distinct CDR3 sequences, roughly 27% seen once. Material: blood. These receptors were taken from a woman in her twenties or thirties in good health.

V gene TRBV9 combines with J gene TRBJ2-5; D is undetermined. This CDR3 is built from 14 residues. In germline, CDR1 is SGDLS, CDR2 YYNGEE. Trimming stripped 0 bases from V and 9 bases from J, with 15 bases between. The CDR3, as DNA: TGTGCCAGCAGCGTAGAGTCCCGGTTTGAGGCCCAGTACTTC. Translation: CASSVESRFEAQYF.

This clonotype was observed a few times. Given a much more abundant clone one base away, this may be a read error. The chain links TRBV7-2 to TRBJ2-7; D is uncertain. V was pared by 1 base and J by 4 bases, with 11 bases between. The CDR3 has 14 amino acids. The V gene's germline CDR1 is SGHTA and CDR2 FQGNSA. The CDR3 DNA follows: TGTGCCAGCAGCTTAGGAGGTGGGCTTTACGAGCAGTACGTC. As protein: CASSLGGGLYEQYV.

The chain is built from TRBV20-1 and TRBJ1-2; 10 nucleotides line up with TRBD1. The ends lost 6 bases at V and 0 bases at J; junction bases unmatched: 7. The CDR3 contains 15 residues. Germline-derived CDR1 and CDR2 are DFQATT and SNEGSKA (reference sequence). CDR3 nucleotides: TGCAGTGCCTGGGCCGGGACAGGGGCTAACTATGGCTACACCTTC. The encoded protein is CSAWAGTGANYGYTF.

This clonotype was observed a handful of times. The germline gene is not matched at one end of the junction; a read error may be the cause. The V call is TRBV12-3 or TRBV12-4, the J call TRBJ1-1; TRBD1 matches at 7 bases. The length of the CDR3 is 14 residues. In DNA form, the CDR3 reads TGTGCCGGCAGCCGCACAGGGGAGGACACTGAAGCTTTCTTT. Protein: CAGSRTGEDTEAFF.

Turning to this clonotype: An end of the junction does not agree with germline; a read error may underlie this. The chain uses TRBV3-1 and TRBJ1-4, with 7 positions matching TRBD1. The CDR3 loop spans 14 amino acids. The germline V gene encodes CDR1 LGHDT and CDR2 YNNKEL (reference sequence). The CDR3 protein is CASSPTYRGGKLVF. The CDR3 DNA follows: TGTGCCAGCAGCCCCACTTACAGGGGTGGAAAACTGGTTTTT.

This clonotype was seen many times. The chain employs TRBV6-5 and TRBJ1-2; TRBD1 matches 9 bases. From germline, CDR1 is MNHEY and CDR2 SVGAGI. The length of the CDR3 is 14 residues. V gave up 5 bases and J gave up 5 bases; unmatched junction bases: 6. CDR3 in DNA: TGTGCCAGCAGTACCAGACAGGGGGGTTATGGCTACACCTTC. Translated, it gives CASSTRQGGYGYTF.

This clonotype was picked up many times. The rearrangement uses TRBV10-3 and TRBJ2-7, with 9 bases that match TRBD1. This CDR3 region has 13 residues. The germline gives CDR1 ENHRY, CDR2 SYGVKD. V lost 11 bases and J lost 6; bases outside the gene matches: 11. CDR3 loop: CAVNSGTGSEQYF. As DNA, the CDR3 is TGTGCCGTAAATTCCGGGACAGGGAGCGAGCAGTACTTC.